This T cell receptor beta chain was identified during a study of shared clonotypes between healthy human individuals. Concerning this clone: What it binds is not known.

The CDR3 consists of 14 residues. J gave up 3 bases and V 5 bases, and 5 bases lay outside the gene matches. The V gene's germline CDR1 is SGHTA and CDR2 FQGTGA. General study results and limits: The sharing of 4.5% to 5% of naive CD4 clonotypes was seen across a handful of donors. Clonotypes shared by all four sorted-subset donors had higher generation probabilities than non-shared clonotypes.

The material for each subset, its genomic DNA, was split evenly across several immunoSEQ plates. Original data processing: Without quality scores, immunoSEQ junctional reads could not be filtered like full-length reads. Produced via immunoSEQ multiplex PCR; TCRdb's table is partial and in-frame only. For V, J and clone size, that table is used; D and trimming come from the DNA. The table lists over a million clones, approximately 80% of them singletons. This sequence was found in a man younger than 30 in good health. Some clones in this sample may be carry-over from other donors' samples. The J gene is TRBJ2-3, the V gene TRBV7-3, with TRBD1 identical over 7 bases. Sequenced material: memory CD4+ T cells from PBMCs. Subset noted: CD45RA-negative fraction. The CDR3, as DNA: TGTGCCAGCAGCCCTCAGGGGGAGACAGATACGCAGTATTTT. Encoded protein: CASSPQGETDTQYF.